This TCR beta chain was profiled in a study of identical twins. Germline V lookup: CDR1 MNHEY, CDR2 SVGAGI. V lost 4 bases and J lost 4; bases outside the gene matches: 12. This CDR3 has 16 residues. Carrying unique molecular identifiers, the cDNA also gained a universal primer site through template switching. TCRdb reprocessed the 5' RACE reads via MiXCR and lists one record per CDR3 protein. Among around 480,000 distinct CDR3 sequences listed, about 14% were seen once. Note on this clonotype: The antigen is not known.

Study results and limitations: Carriage of fewer insertions was seen in abundant cord blood beta clonotypes, whereas memory repertoires showed none. Models underestimated out-of-frame TCR alpha sharing in monozygotic twins.

The sample was also reused in another study, on yellow fever vaccine responses in identical twins. This second study notes: Reportedly, the response of twins' T cells to the vaccine seemed partly convergent, partly personalized.

The sequenced sample was CD4+ T cells sorted from blood. This chain links TRBV6-5 with TRBJ2-7; 8 bases fit TRBD2. The source of this sequence is a woman aged 18-30 years in good health. CDR3 protein: CASSSSLAGDPYEQYF. The CDR3 DNA sequence: TGTGCCAGCAGTTCCAGCCTAGCGGGCGACCCATACGAGCAGTACTTC.